This TCR beta chain was sequenced during a study of CD4+ T cells in melanoma. This CDR3 has 16 residues. The ends were cut back, 0 bases at V and 4 bases at J, with 16 bases in the middle. Germline CDR1 SGHVS, CDR2 FQNEAQ. With respect to this clone: Antigen unknown.

The study, taken as a whole, reports: A reported correlation linked neoantigen-specific CD4+ T cells to CD8+, macrophage and B cell function. Diverse differentiation states were reported for melanoma neoantigen-specific CD4+ T cells.

Profiling relied on immunoSEQ multiplex PCR, and the TCRdb table lists in-frame clones only, not all of them. The table lists around 13,000 clones, approximately 71% of them singletons, with 15% to 20% in the top ten. This TCR was recovered from a human donor with melanoma. The rearrangement uses TRBV7-8 and TRBJ2-7; no definite D call. The sample comprised cells from a culture (not recorded whether cultured in vitro). CDR3 sequence: CASSLAPKFVVYEQYF. The CDR3 DNA follows: TGTGCCAGCAGCTTAGCGCCGAAATTTGTGGTTTACGAGCAGTACTTC. Variable domain in full (rest from reference TRBV7-8 and TRBJ2-7): GAGVSQSPRYKVAKRGQDVALRCDPISGHVSLFWYQQALGQGPEFLTYFQNEAQLDKSGLPSDRFFAERPEGSVSTLKIQRTQQEDSAVYLCASSLAPKFVVYEQYFGPGTRLTVT.